The entry below describes one T cell receptor beta chain. Its antigen is unknown. A library of TCRbeta sequences, prepared with unique molecular identifiers, was generated. TCRdb re-analysed the PCR reads in MiXCR, keeping a single row per CDR3 protein. The table shows about 580,000 distinct CDR3 sequences, with about a quarter occurring only once. The record originates from a study of T-cell reconstitution after alpha-beta-depleted transplantation in children. Findings and caveats of the study: In patients about two months after transplant, alpha-beta T cells reportedly arose from several hundred expanded graft clones. Newly produced T cells mostly accounted for T-cell counts and diversity one year post-transplant. Where some patients showed high TCRbeta diversity at day 60, it came from recipient T cells and thymic progenitors that had survived.

There are 15 residues in the CDR3. The V and J ends lost 0 bases and 0 bases respectively, with 6 bases between them. Germline V CDR1 and CDR2: MGHRA, YSYEKL. The V call is TRBV4-1, the J call TRBJ2-4; D gene unclear. Sample: PBMCs, taken before TCRalphabeta/CD19-depleted stem cell transplant. The source of this sequence is a boy under two years old with Wiskott-Aldrich syndrome, due to receive a stem cell transplant. The CDR3 DNA follows: TGCGCCAGCAGCCAAGAAAGAGTAGCCAAAAACATTCAGTACTTC. It encodes CASSQERVAKNIQYF.